The clone carrying this T cell receptor beta chain showed up just once. The data belong to a study of blood T cell repertoires in COVID-19. Looking at the study overall: Samples came from the United States, Italy and Spain, spanning acute and convalescent COVID-19. T cells, B-cell-depleted T cells, or PBMCs supplied cDNA or gDNA.

Clones were read by immunoSEQ multiplex PCR, and TCRdb kept only the in-frame ones, dropping some. The sample contains over 130,000 clones, 88% of which appear only once. This CDR3 has 11 residues. Trimming stripped 6 bases from V and 2 bases from J, with 7 bases between. Germline V CDR1 and CDR2: SQVTM, ANQGSEA. The chain combines TRBV29-1 with TRBJ1-1; D might be TRBD1 (5 bases). The source material was peripheral blood. This receptor was identified in a man between 60 and 75 years old with active or convalescent COVID-19. The DNA for the CDR3 is TGCAGCGTCGACAGTAACACTGAAGCTTTCTTT. Its protein product is CSVDSNTEAFF.